The T cell receptor beta chain under discussion was sequenced for a study of blood T cell repertoires in COVID-19. On the study more broadly: COVID-19 samples collected from the United States, Italy and Spain covered acute and convalescent phases. T cells, B-cell-depleted T cells, or PBMCs provided the cDNA or gDNA that served as material.

This CDR3 is 16 amino acids long. Authors' methods: Reference gene primer amplification gave estimated nucleated cell counts. Profiling relied on immunoSEQ multiplex PCR, and the TCRdb table lists in-frame clones only, not all of them. The V and J calls and clone size are taken from that table; D and trimming were inferred from the DNA. The repertoire holds 250,000 or so clones, with around 84% as singletons. The sequence was obtained from a woman in her 40s who had recovered from COVID-19. Material: peripheral blood. The genes are TRBV12-2 and TRBJ2-1; TRBD1 was called by the table and not checked on the DNA. TRBV12-2 is a pseudogene segment. The CDR3 nucleotides read TGTGCAAGTCGCTCGAAAGAGCTACAGGGTTACAATGAGCAGTTCTTC. Residues: CASRSKELQGYNEQFF.